Sequencing of this T cell receptor (beta chain) was carried out in a study of T cell responses to AZD1222 COVID-19 vaccine. Study conclusions and caveats: Baseline seropositivity occurred in only six AZD1222 recipients.

CDR3 size: 16 residues. Germline CDR1 is MNHEY and CDR2 is SMNVEV (reference sequence). The trim removed 5 bases at V and 4 bases at J, leaving 10 bases unmatched. Libraries were prepared by immunoSEQ multiplex PCR; TCRdb keeps only in-frame clonotypes and omits some of them. Here the sample spans 150,000 to 170,000 clones, about 85% being singletons. The sample holds a few counts of this clone. Its antigen is still unknown. The chain couples TRBV27 to TRBJ1-3; 8 bases agree with TRBD1. This sequence was found in an adult in good health. Sequenced here: peripheral blood, sampled on day 0 of AZD1222 vaccination. CDR3 in amino acids: CASSLTTGAPGNTIYF. The DNA of the CDR3 is TGTGCCAGCAGTCTAACGACAGGGGCTCCGGGAAACACCATATATTTT.